Given below is one TCR beta chain in context. Its antigen is currently unknown. Tumor tissue was collected at baseline, before treatment began. Germline V gene lookup returns CDR1 MDHEN and CDR2 SYDVKM. The V gene lost 2 bases and the J gene lost 2 bases, with 11 bases spanning the gap. The CDR3 extends over 15 amino acids. The table came from immunoSEQ multiplex PCR; TCRdb's copy has only in-frame clones and leaves some out. Altogether 6,000 to 7,500 clones are present, roughly 80% being singletons, with the ten largest covering approximately 16%. These data originate in a study of circulating tumor DNA in untreated peripheral T-cell lymphoma. Notes on the study in general: Tumor-specific clonotypes: identified in roughly 80% of patients, 86% of baseline tissues.

This chain connects TRBV28 to TRBJ2-3; weak D call: TRBD1 (5 bases). Specimen: tumor tissue. This receptor was obtained from a human donor with peripheral T-cell lymphoma. The CDR3, as DNA: TGTGCCAGCAGTTTACCCGGACACACCACAGATACGCAGTATTTT. Translation gives CASSLPGHTTDTQYF. Complete variable domain (other parts from reference TRBV28 and TRBJ2-3): DVKVTQSSRYLVKRTGEKVFLECVQDMDHENMFWYRQDPGLGLRLIYFSYDVKMKEKGDIPEGYSVSREKKERFSLILESASTNQTSMYLCASSLPGHTTDTQYFGPGTRLTVL.